This record covers a single TCR beta chain. Germline V CDR1 and CDR2: LNHDA, SQIVND (reference sequence). The CDR3 length is 15 residues. V gave up 6 bases and J gave up 1 base; unmatched junction bases: 8. These data originate in a study of blood T cell repertoires in COVID-19. Study details: The origin of the acute and convalescent COVID-19 samples was the United States, Italy and Spain.

The repertoire was sequenced with immunoSEQ multiplex PCR; TCRdb's copy has only in-frame clones and lacks some. The sample has 70,000 to 85,000 clones; 83% are singletons. This rearrangement joins TRBV19 to TRBJ1-1; 7 nucleotides align to TRBD1. The receptor was isolated from a man aged 80 or over with active or convalescent COVID-19. Sequences were obtained from peripheral blood. The CDR3 coding sequence is TGTGCCAGTAGGCAACCTCAGGGGGAGAACACTGAAGCTTTCTTT. It specifies CASRQPQGENTEAFF.